This T cell receptor (beta chain) appears in the sequencing data of a study of regulatory T cells in long-lasting Graves disease. This clonotype was observed at least ten times. Its antigen remains unidentified. Arm-PCR with iRepertoire HTBI primers amplified the CDR3 regions for these TCR beta libraries. Via MiXCR, TCRdb re-called the multiplex PCR reads, giving one row per CDR3 protein. The data hold about 400,000 distinct CDR3 sequences, with about 20% observed a single time. Specified time point: persistent/refractory GD, antithyroid drugs over 5 years with positive TRAb. The authors made the TCR library using RNA they extracted from PBMCs. Diagnosis followed American Thyroid Association guidelines for Graves' disease. Unmatched junction bases numbered 8, after V lost 5 bases and J lost 5 bases. CDR1 and CDR2 from the germline V gene are MDHEN and SYDVKM. CDR3 length: 14 residues. Whole-study findings and limits: Persistent cases of Graves' showed reduced TCR diversity relative to newly diagnosed patients. Patients with persistent disease shared fewer than 3,500 public clonotypes, outpacing the approximately 870 shared by new patients. Persistent disease favored TRBV28, TRBJ1-2 and TRBJ2-5.

This chain joins TRBV28 and TRBJ2-7; 8 nucleotides line up with TRBD1. The receptor was isolated from a female donor with Graves disease. The source material was peripheral blood mononuclear cells (PBMCs), sampled when the disease was refractory, from a patient treated with antithyroid drugs. In nucleotides, the CDR3 is TGTGCCAGCAGTAAGACAGGGGTGAGCCACGAGCAGTACTTC. Residues: CASSKTGVSHEQYF. Full variable domain (missing parts from reference TRBV28 and TRBJ2-7): DVKVTQSSRYLVKRTGEKVFLECVQDMDHENMFWYRQDPGLGLRLIYFSYDVKMKEKGDIPEGYSVSREKKERFSLILESASTNQTSMYLCASSKTGVSHEQYFGPGTRLTVT.